Shown below are 9 T cell receptor beta chains from a single sample sequenced in a study of blood T cell repertoires in COVID-19. This table comes from immunoSEQ multiplex PCR, and its TCRdb copy is limited to in-frame clones, with some not included. The sample carries some 70,000 clones, 80% to 90% recorded once. Input material: peripheral blood. The receptors derive from an older woman with acute or convalescent COVID-19.

This sequence joins TRBV6-5 and TRBJ2-5, with D perhaps matching TRBD2 (5 bases). Germline V gene data show CDR1 as MNHEY and CDR2 as SVGAGI. The length of the CDR3 is 14 residues. Trimming removed 6 bases at V and 2 bases at J, with 13 bases between. In nucleotides, the CDR3 is TGTGCCAGCAGGGGAGCCGGGATACAAGAGACCCAGTACTTC. It is translated as CASRGAGIQETQYF.

The gene calls are TRBV9 and TRBJ1-6, with TRBD1 matching over 8 bases. The V segment lost 3 bases and the J segment 4 bases; nucleotides outside the gene matches: 3. The CDR3 has 15 residues. Germline values: CDR1 SGDLS, CDR2 YYNGEE. CDR3 amino acids: CASSGDRLYNSPLHF. The CDR3 nucleotides are TGTGCCAGCAGCGGGGACAGGTTGTATAATTCACCCCTCCACTTT.

V and J are TRBV25-1 and TRBJ2-7, with D unclear. The ends were cut back, 2 bases at V and 0 bases at J, with 8 bases in the middle. Germline V CDR1 and CDR2: MGHDK, SYGVNS. The CDR3 is made up of 14 amino acids. CDR3 region: CASSEAGYSYEQYF. The CDR3, as DNA: TGTGCCAGCAGTGAAGCAGGATACTCCTACGAGCAGTACTTC.

The chain's CDR3 is CASRGASPLDYEQYF. The CDR3 DNA is TGTGCCAGCAGAGGGGCATCCCCATTAGACTACGAGCAGTACTTC. The rearrangement joins TRBV28 to TRBJ2-7; D perhaps matches TRBD1 (5 bases). Germline CDR1 is MDHEN and CDR2 is SYDVKM. The CDR3 runs to 15 residues. Trimming cost V 6 bases and J 3 bases, with 18 bases left between them.

The rearrangement joins TRBV19 to TRBJ1-6; TRBD1 matches at 8 bases. V shed 5 bases, J shed 9 bases, and the junction held 9 bases outside the gene matches. This CDR3 contains 15 residues. Germline CDR1 reads LNHDA; CDR2 reads SQIVND (reference sequence). The CDR3 protein is CASSPQDRVTSPLHF. Here the CDR3 DNA reads TGTGCCAGTAGTCCCCAGGACAGGGTGACTTCACCCCTCCACTTT.

Worth noting for this clone: A junction boundary mismatches the germline segment, possibly from a read error. V is TRBV15 and J is TRBJ2-1, with a weak D call TRBD2 (6 bases). The CDR3 spans 14 residues. Per the germline V gene, CDR1 is LNHNV and CDR2 is YYDKDF (reference sequence). The CDR3 bases are TGTGCCACCAGCAGAGAAGTCTTTGGCGGGGACCCACTCTTC. This translates into CATSREVFGGDPLF.

This chain connects TRBV7-9 to TRBJ2-1; no reliable D call. The germline V gene encodes CDR1 SEHNR and CDR2 FQNEAQ (reference sequence). The CDR3 covers 13 residues. V was cut by 2 bases and J by 9 bases, with 11 bases left in between. CDR3 loop: CASSLIVESEQFF. CDR3 in DNA: TGTGCCAGCAGCTTAATAGTGGAGTCTGAGCAGTTCTTC.

The rearrangement uses TRBV9 and TRBJ1-6; 9 bases match TRBD1. The germline CDR1 and CDR2 sequences are SGDLS and YYNGEE. J gave up 10 bases and V 3 bases, and 11 bases lay outside the gene matches. CDR3 size: 16 residues. The CDR3 loop reads CASSGNYGTGTSPLHF. CDR3 bases: TGTGCCAGCAGCGGTAACTACGGGACAGGGACCTCACCCCTCCACTTT.

The rearrangement uses TRBV19 and TRBJ1-6; no definite D call. Germline values: CDR1 LNHDA, CDR2 SQIVND (reference sequence). Trimming removed 1 base at V and 9 bases at J, with 13 bases between. The CDR3 sequence is 15 residues long. CDR3 sequence: CASSIVWSSGSPLHF. CDR3 coding DNA: TGTGCCAGTAGTATAGTTTGGTCGTCCGGTTCACCCCTCCACTTT.